Below, 15 T cell receptor beta chains from the same sample are listed, as sequenced in a study of cytomegalovirus exposure and HLA in healthy donors. The PCR used 60 Vbeta and 13 Jbeta primers. Assay used: immunoSEQ multiplex PCR; TCRdb lists only in-frame clones, some missing. The sample holds approximately 260,000 clones; 84% are singletons and the top ten take 1.5% to 2%. Specimen: PBMCs. The origin of the receptors is a woman aged 40 to 50 in good health and CMV-seropositive.

The rearrangement uses TRBV7-2 and TRBJ1-4, with D possibly matching TRBD1 (5 bases). Germline lookup yields CDR1 SGHTA and CDR2 FQGNSA. The CDR3 covers 14 residues. V lost 3 bases and J 4 bases, leaving 9 bases between the germline ends. In DNA form, the CDR3 reads TGTGCCAGCAGCTTCGTTAGGGGTAATGAAAAACTGTTTTTT. This encodes CASSFVRGNEKLFF.

The chain combines TRBV18 with TRBJ2-1, with 12 bases that match TRBD2. The CDR3 has 15 residues. Germline CDR1 is KGHSH and CDR2 is LQKENI. V was clipped by 5 bases and J by 5 bases; unmatched bases: 4. The CDR3 here is CASSTPSGRDNEQFF. In DNA, the CDR3 is TGTGCCAGCTCAACTCCTAGCGGGAGGGACAATGAGCAGTTCTTC.

The rearrangement uses TRBV11-2 and TRBJ1-6, with 7 bases that match TRBD1. CDR3 length equals 16 residues. Germline trimming cut 1 base from V and 10 bases from J; bases unmatched to any gene: 10. The germline V gene has CDR1 SGHAT and CDR2 FQNNGV. This CDR3 is CASSLGSGGPRSPLHF. Here the CDR3 DNA reads TGTGCCAGCAGCTTAGGGTCAGGGGGGCCGAGATCACCCCTCCACTTT.

The chain combines TRBV5-4 with TRBJ2-2; 9 nucleotides align to TRBD2. The CDR3 extends over 16 amino acids. CDR1 is SGHNT, CDR2 YYREEE, per germline (reference sequence). The junction had 2 bases not matched to a gene; V was cut back by 0 bases and J by 2 bases. CDR3 nucleotide sequence: TGTGCCAGCAGCTTGGGACTAGCGGTAAACACCGGGGAGCTGTTTTTT. It codes for CASSLGLAVNTGELFF.

J is TRBJ2-3 and V is TRBV9; TRBD2 is a possible D gene (6 bases). CDR1 and CDR2 (germline): SGDLS, YYNGEE. Trimming stripped 0 bases from V and 3 bases from J, with 11 bases between. This CDR3 spans 15 amino acids. The chain's CDR3 is CASSVGLALTDTQYF. In DNA, the CDR3 is TGTGCCAGCAGCGTAGGGCTAGCGTTGACAGATACGCAGTATTTT.

There are a few counts of this clone. The CDR3 loop reads CASSLGIGGQYF. The CDR3 DNA is TGTGCCAGCAGCTTGGGGATAGGAGGGCAGTACTTC. V gene TRBV7-9 combines with J gene TRBJ2-7; weak D call: TRBD2 (5 bases). Trimming took 3 bases from V and 9 from J, leaving 12 bases between them. The length of the CDR3 is 12 residues. The germline CDR1 and CDR2 sequences are SEHNR and FQNEAQ (reference sequence).

Details on this clone: Distinct nucleotide sequences in the sample also encode this CDR3. The rearrangement uses TRBV19 and TRBJ2-7, with 8 bases identical to TRBD2. The V gene's germline CDR1 is LNHDA and CDR2 SQIVND (reference sequence). The CDR3 is 14 residues long. V was clipped by 5 bases and J by 2 bases; unmatched bases: 5. The CDR3 DNA reads TGTGCCAGTAGTCGGGCGGGGGGTCCCTACGAGCAGTACTTC. It is translated as CASSRAGGPYEQYF.

V gene TRBV19 combines with J gene TRBJ2-1, with TRBD2 identical over 9 bases. Germline CDR1 is LNHDA and CDR2 is SQIVND (reference sequence). V lost 5 bases and J lost 6; bases outside the gene matches: 5. This CDR3 contains 14 residues. The CDR3 sequence is CASSLGLASNEQFF. The CDR3 DNA reads as TGTGCCAGTAGTTTGGGACTAGCTTCCAATGAGCAGTTCTTC.

The chain combines TRBV7-9 with TRBJ2-2, with D perhaps matching TRBD1 (6 bases). Germline values: CDR1 SEHNR, CDR2 FQNEAQ (reference sequence). V was cut by 5 bases and J by 4 bases, with 14 bases left in between. The CDR3 length is 15 residues. CDR3 nucleotides: TGTGCCAGCAGCCCTGGGGCAGGGGCCACCGGGGAGCTGTTTTTT. As protein: CASSPGAGATGELFF.

The CDR3 DNA reads as TGCAGCGTTGGTCGGAAGACAGGGGTGAACACTGAAGCTTTCTTT. Protein sequence: CSVGRKTGVNTEAFF. V and J are TRBV29-1 and TRBJ1-1, with 8 bases matching TRBD1. This CDR3 has 15 amino acids. Trimming at V came to 4 bases and at J to 0 bases, leaving 7 bases not matched to a gene. The germline CDR1 and CDR2 sequences are SQVTM and ANQGSEA. The full variable domain, with the rest looked up from reference TRBV29-1 and TRBJ1-1, is SAVISQKPSRDICQRGTSLTIQCQVDSQVTMMFWYRQQPGQSLTLIATANQGSEATYESGFVIDKFPISRPNLTFSTLTVSNMSPEDSSIYLCSVGRKTGVNTEAFFGQGTRLTVV.

On this clone itself: The junction departs from germline at one end; a sequencing error may be responsible. The rearrangement joins TRBV5-1 to TRBJ2-2, with 16 positions matching TRBD2. Germline V gene data show CDR1 as SGHRS and CDR2 as YFSETQ. The CDR3 consists of 19 residues. CDR3 sequence (DNA): TGCGCCAGCAGCAAGGGACTAGCGGGAGGGTCCGGGAACGCCGGGGAGCTGTTTTTT. Residues: CASSKGLAGGSGNAGELFF. Drawing the rest from reference TRBV5-1 and TRBJ2-2, the complete variable domain is KAGVTQTPRYLIKTRGQQVTLSCSPISGHRSVSWYQQTPGQGLQFLFEYFSETQRNKGNFPGRFSGRQFSNSRSEMNVSTLELGDSALYLCASSKGLAGGSGNAGELFFGEGSRLTVL.

V is TRBV9 and J is TRBJ2-1; 10 bases fit TRBD2. The germline V gene encodes CDR1 SGDLS and CDR2 YYNGEE. With 2 bases clipped from V and 4 bases from J, the junction kept 3 bases outside the gene matches. This CDR3 is built from 15 residues. DNA for the CDR3: TGTGCCAGCAGCGTTTTAGCGGGGGGTTACAATGAGCAGTTCTTC. Amino acid sequence: CASSVLAGGYNEQFF.

This chain uses TRBV27 with TRBJ1-6; D is possibly TRBD1 (6 bases). V was pared by 2 bases and J by 7 bases, with 12 bases between. Germline CDR1 MNHEY, CDR2 SMNVEV (reference sequence). This CDR3 region has 15 residues. The CDR3 DNA reads TGTGCCAGCAGTTTACAAGGGGACATAAATTCACCCCTCCACTTT. Translating it yields CASSLQGDINSPLHF.

The genes are TRBV29-1 and TRBJ2-1; the match to TRBD2 covers 8 bases. The CDR3 extends over 15 amino acids. The V gene end was trimmed by 0 bases and the J gene end by 6 bases; junction bases not matched to a gene: 7. Germline CDR1 reads SQVTM; CDR2 reads ANQGSEA. The CDR3 sequence is CSVEDGTRISNEQFF. The CDR3 DNA follows: TGCAGCGTTGAAGACGGGACTAGGATCTCCAATGAGCAGTTCTTC.

The chain combines TRBV7-3 with TRBJ1-1; tentatively, D is TRBD1 (6 bases). The CDR3 is 13 residues long. V was cut by 5 bases and J by 4 bases, with 11 bases left in between. CDR1 SGHTA and CDR2 FQGTGA come from the germline V gene. The CDR3 spells CASSPQGTTEAFF. The CDR3 coding sequence is TGTGCCAGCAGCCCACAGGGAACCACTGAAGCTTTCTTT.